This record covers a single TCR beta chain. Its antigen remains unknown. These data are taken from a study of blood T cells in healthy people across ages. The study, taken as a whole, reports: There were more naive CD4+ cells and higher diversity in long-lived donors than in aged donors. Considered underestimates were the diversity estimates obtained from one million T cells.

This CDR3 spans 15 amino acids. Germline V gene data show CDR1 as SSHAT and CDR2 as FNYEAQ (reference sequence). V lost 5 bases to trimming and J lost 6 bases, with 17 bases between them. Healthy Caucasian individuals from Russia aged about 6 to 90 served as donors. Alongside a J-beta primer mix, a sample-barcoded 5' primer served in a second PCR lasting roughly 7 to 12 cycles. Each CDR3 protein gets one entry after TCRdb re-called the 5' RACE reads with MiXCR. This table has hundreds of thousands of distinct CDR3 sequences, about 26% appearing once. This sample also belongs to another study, concerning T cells of mothers and their children. That work adds: The cDNA synthesis received all extracted RNA, at about 1.5 ug per 15 ul.

The chain links TRBV7-7 to TRBJ2-1, with no clear D. The receptor was derived from a boy between 2 and 10 years old in good health. Sample: blood. Written as DNA, the CDR3 is TGTGCCAGCAGCCAGAGCATTGCGGCCCTCAATGAGCAGTTCTTC. It is translated as CASSQSIAALNEQFF.